This T cell receptor beta chain was profiled in a study of chemoradiotherapy in HPV16-positive cancers (dated by TCRdb to between 2021 and 2024). Regarding the study in general: Using functional T-cell assays on cells from two HPV16-positive patients, the researchers defined candidate HPV-specific T-cell clones and common TCR motifs. Whether T-cell immunity against the HPV oncoproteins E6 and E7 changes during chemoradiotherapy and whether survival is affected by this immunity were examined in the study. The candidate HPV-specific TCRs and motifs were subsequently tracked in TCR repertoires obtained from fewer than 95 patients with HPV-related cancers. Results and caveats for the whole study, not just this receptor: Among HPV16-positive patients, expansion of HPV-responsive T cells during chemoradiotherapy was associated with better recurrence-free survival. Expansion of candidate HPV-specific clones and E7-related TCR motifs was observed in the tumor microenvironment during treatment, whereas no such expansion was observed for non-HPV-specific T cells. The functional definition of HPV-specific T cells was derived from only a couple of HPV16-positive patients, and the survival association was reported for HPV16-positive patients.

About this clone itself: Its antigen target is currently unknown. No much larger clonotype is one base removed from it; base qualities were not supplied.

Preparation of the library involved the immunoSEQ multiplex PCR assay. TCRdb obtained this table from immuneACCESS and retained in-frame rearrangements with V and J assigned. These tables miss some clones; where compared with another copy, unresolved V genes account for less than half of the shortfall, and the remainder is unexplained. Across this sample there are tens of thousands of clones, with over 65% seen only once. The ten largest make up about 6% of the sample. CDR1 SGDLS and CDR2 YYNGEE are derived from the germline V gene. Deletion took 2 bases off V and 2 bases off J, with a span of 12 bases between the germline ends. The CDR3, from cysteine to phenylalanine, totals 15 residues. Of all the DNA, just the CDR3 is kept, 45 bases in frame from base 1. Because repertoires were sampled repeatedly during chemoradiotherapy, clonal expansion in the tumor microenvironment could be followed.

The source was blood, collected from a patient who underwent chemoradiotherapy. The receptor was isolated from a human donor with HPV-associated anogenital cancer. The chain employs TRBV9 and TRBJ2-3, with TRBD2 perhaps the D gene, on 5 matching bases. The nucleotide sequence is TGTGCCAGCAGCGTTGGGAGCACGACCACAGATACGCAGTATTTT. Translated, it gives CASSVGSTTTDTQYF.